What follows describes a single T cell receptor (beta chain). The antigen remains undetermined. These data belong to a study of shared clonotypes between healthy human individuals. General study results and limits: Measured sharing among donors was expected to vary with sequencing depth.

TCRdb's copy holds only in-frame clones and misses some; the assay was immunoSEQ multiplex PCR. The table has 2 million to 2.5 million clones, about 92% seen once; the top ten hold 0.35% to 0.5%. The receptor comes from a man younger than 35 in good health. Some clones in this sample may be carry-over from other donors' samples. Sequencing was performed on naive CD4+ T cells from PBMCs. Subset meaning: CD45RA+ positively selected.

This chain's CDR3 is CASSSGQGKYF. CDR3 DNA sequence: TGTGCCAGCAGCTCGGGACAGGGGAAATATTTT. The chain combines TRBV28 with TRBJ2-3, with 10 bases fitting TRBD1. The CDR3 is made up of 11 amino acids. The V segment lost 6 bases and the J segment 15 bases; nucleotides outside the gene matches: 6. The germline V gene has CDR1 MDHEN and CDR2 SYDVKM. The variable domain in full, with the rest retrieved from reference TRBV28 and TRBJ2-3, is DVKVTQSSRYLVKRTGEKVFLECVQDMDHENMFWYRQDPGLGLRLIYFSYDVKMKEKGDIPEGYSVSREKKERFSLILESASTNQTSMYLCASSSGQGKYFGPGTRLTVL.